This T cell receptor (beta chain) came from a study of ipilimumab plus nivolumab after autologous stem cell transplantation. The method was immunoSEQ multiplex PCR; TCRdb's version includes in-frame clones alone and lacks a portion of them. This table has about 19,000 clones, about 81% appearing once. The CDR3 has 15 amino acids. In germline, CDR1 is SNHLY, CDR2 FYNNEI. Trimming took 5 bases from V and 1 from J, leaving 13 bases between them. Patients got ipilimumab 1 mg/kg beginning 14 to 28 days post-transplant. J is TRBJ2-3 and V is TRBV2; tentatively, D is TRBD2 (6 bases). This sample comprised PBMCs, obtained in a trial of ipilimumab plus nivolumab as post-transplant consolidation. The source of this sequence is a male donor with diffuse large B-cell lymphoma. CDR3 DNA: TGTGCCAGCAGTTGGACGGGGGTAGGCACAGATACGCAGTATTTT. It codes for CASSWTGVGTDTQYF.